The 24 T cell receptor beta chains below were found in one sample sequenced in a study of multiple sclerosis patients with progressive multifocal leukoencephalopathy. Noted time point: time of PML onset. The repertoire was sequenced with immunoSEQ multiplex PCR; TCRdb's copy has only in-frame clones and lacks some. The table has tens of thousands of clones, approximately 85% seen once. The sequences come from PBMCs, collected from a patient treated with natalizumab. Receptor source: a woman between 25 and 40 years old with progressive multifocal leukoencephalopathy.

Written as DNA, the CDR3 is TGTGCCAGCAGCTACTCCTACGAGCAGTACTTC. Translation: CASSYSYEQYF. The J gene is TRBJ2-7, the V gene TRBV11-3; D uncertain. This CDR3 is built from 11 residues. Trimming left V 4 bases short and J 0 bases short, with 1 base between. Per the germline V gene, CDR1 is SGHNT and CDR2 is YENEEA.

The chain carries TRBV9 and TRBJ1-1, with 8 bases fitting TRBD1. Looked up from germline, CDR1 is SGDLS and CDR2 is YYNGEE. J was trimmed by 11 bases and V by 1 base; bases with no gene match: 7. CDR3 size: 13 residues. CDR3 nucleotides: TGTGCCAGCAGCGTATCGGACAGGGAATCGGCTTTCTTT. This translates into CASSVSDRESAFF.

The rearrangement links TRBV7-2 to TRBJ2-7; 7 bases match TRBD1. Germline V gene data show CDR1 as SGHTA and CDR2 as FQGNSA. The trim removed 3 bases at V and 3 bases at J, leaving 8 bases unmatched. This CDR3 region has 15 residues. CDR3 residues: CASSFHLDRDYEQYF. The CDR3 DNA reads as TGTGCCAGCAGCTTTCATTTAGACAGGGACTACGAGCAGTACTTC.

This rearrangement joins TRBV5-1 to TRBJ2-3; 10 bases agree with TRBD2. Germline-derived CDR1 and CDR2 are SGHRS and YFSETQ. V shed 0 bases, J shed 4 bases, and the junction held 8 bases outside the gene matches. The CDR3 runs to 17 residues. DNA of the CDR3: TGCGCCAGCAGCTTGGCTAGCGGGGGCCCAAACGCAGATACGCAGTATTTT. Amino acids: CASSLASGGPNADTQYF.

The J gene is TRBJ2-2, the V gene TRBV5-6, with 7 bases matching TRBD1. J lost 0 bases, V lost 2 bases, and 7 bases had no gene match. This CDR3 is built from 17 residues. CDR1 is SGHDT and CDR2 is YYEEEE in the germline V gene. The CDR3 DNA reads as TGTGCCAGCAGCTTAGGCCCCGGGACAGCGAACACCGGGGAGCTGTTTTTT. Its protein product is CASSLGPGTANTGELFF.

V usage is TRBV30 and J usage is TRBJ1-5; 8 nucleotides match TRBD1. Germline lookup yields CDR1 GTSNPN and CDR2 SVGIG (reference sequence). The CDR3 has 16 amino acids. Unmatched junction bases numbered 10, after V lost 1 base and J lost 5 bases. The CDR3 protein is CAWSASAGGVDQPQHF. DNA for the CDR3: TGTGCCTGGAGTGCTTCGGCAGGGGGCGTCGATCAGCCCCAGCATTTT.

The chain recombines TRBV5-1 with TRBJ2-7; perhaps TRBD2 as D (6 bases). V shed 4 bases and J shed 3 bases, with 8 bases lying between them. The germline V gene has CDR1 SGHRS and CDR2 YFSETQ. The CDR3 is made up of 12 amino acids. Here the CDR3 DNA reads TGCGCCAGCAGCGAGGAGGGCTACGAGCAGTACTTC. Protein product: CASSEEGYEQYF.

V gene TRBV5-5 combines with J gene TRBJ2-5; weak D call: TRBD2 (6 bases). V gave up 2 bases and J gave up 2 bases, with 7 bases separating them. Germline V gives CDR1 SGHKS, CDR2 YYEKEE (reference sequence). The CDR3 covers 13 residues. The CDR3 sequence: CASSLRGQETQYF. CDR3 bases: TGTGCCAGCAGCTTACGGGGGCAAGAGACCCAGTACTTC.

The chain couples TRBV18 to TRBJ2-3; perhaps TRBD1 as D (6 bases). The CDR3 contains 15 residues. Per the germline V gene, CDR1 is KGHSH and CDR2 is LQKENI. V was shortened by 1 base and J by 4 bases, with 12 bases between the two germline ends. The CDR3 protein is CASSPLQDSPDTQYF. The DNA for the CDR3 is TGTGCCAGCTCACCACTACAGGACAGCCCAGATACGCAGTATTTT.

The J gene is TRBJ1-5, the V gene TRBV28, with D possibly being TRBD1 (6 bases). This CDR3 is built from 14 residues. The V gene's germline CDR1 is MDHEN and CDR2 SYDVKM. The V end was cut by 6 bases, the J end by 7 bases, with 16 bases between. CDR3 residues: CASRRRGVIQPQHF. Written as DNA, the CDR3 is TGTGCCAGCAGGCGGAGGGGGGTAATCCAGCCCCAGCATTTT.

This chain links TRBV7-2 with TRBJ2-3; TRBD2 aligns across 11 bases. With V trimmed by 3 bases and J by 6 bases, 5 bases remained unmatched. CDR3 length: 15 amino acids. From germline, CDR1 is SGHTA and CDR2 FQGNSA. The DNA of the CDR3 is TGTGCCAGCAGCTTCTCGACTAGCGGGGAGGATACGCAGTATTTT. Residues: CASSFSTSGEDTQYF.

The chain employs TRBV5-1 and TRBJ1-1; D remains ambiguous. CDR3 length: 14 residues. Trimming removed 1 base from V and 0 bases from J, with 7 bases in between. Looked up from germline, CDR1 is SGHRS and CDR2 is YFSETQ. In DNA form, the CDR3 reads TGCGCCAGCAGCTTGAGTCGGATGAACACTGAAGCTTTCTTT. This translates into CASSLSRMNTEAFF.

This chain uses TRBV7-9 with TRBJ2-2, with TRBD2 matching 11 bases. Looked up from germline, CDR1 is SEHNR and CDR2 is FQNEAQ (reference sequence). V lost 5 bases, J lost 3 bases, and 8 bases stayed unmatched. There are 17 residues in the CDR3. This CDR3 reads CASSDRVGLADTGELFF. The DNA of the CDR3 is TGTGCCAGCAGCGATCGCGTGGGACTAGCGGACACCGGGGAGCTGTTTTTT. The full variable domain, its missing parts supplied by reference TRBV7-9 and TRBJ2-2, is DTGVSQNPRHKITKRGQNVTFRCDPISEHNRLYWYRQTLGQGPEFLTYFQNEAQLEKSRLLSDRFSAERPKGSFSTLEIQRTEQGDSAMYLCASSDRVGLADTGELFFGEGSRLTVL.

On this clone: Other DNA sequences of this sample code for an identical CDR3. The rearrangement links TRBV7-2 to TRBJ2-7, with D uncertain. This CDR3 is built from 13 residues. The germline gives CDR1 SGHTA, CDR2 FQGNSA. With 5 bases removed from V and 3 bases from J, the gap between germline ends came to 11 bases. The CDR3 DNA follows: TGTGCCAGCAGCCTAGGACCGAACTACGAGCAGTACTTC. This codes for CASSLGPNYEQYF.

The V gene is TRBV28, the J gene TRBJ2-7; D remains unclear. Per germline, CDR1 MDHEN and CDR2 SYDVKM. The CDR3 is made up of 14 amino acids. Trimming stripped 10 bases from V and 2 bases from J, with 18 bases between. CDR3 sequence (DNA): TGTGCCACCAATCTCCCAGGCGGAGCCTACGAGCAGTACTTC. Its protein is CATNLPGGAYEQYF. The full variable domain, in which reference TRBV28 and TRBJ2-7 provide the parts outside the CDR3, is DVKVTQSSRYLVKRTGEKVFLECVQDMDHENMFWYRQDPGLGLRLIYFSYDVKMKEKGDIPEGYSVSREKKERFSLILESASTNQTSMYLCATNLPGGAYEQYFGPGTRLTVT.

In DNA, the CDR3 is TGCGCCAGCAGCCAGGCGGGGTATGGCTACACCTTC. Its translation is CASSQAGYGYTF. The rearrangement uses TRBV4-3 and TRBJ1-2; no definite D call. V lost 3 bases and J lost 5, with 7 bases in between. Germline V CDR1 and CDR2: LGHNA, YSLEER. This CDR3 comprises 12 residues.

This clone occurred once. The DNA for the CDR3 is TGCGCCAGCAGCCAGGCGATTACAGGGGTTCAGCCCCAGCATTTT. It encodes CASSQAITGVQPQHF. The chain carries TRBV4-1 and TRBJ1-5; 7 nucleotides line up with TRBD1. Germline-derived CDR1 and CDR2 are MGHRA and YSYEKL. J was trimmed by 6 bases and V by 3 bases; bases with no gene match: 8. There are 15 residues in the CDR3.

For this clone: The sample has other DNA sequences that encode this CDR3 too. The CDR3 DNA follows: TGTGCCAGCAGTATACAGGGGGGGGGATATGGCTACACCTTC. Translation gives CASSIQGGGYGYTF. The gene calls are TRBV2 and TRBJ1-2, with 8 bases aligning to TRBD1. V shed 5 bases and J 5 bases; nucleotides not matched to a gene: 7. The CDR3 contains 14 residues. The V gene's germline CDR1 is SNHLY and CDR2 FYNNEI.

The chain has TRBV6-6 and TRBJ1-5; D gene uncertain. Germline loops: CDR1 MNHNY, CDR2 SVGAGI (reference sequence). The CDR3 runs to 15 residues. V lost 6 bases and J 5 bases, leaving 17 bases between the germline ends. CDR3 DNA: TGTGCCAGCAGCTTTCAAGGAAGTAACTATCAGCCCCAGCATTTT. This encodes CASSFQGSNYQPQHF.

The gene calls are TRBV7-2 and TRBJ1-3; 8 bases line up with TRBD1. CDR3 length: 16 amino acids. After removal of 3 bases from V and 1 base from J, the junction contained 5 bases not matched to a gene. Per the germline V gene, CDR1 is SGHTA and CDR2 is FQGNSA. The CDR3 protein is CASSLRTGSSGNTIYF. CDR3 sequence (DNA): TGTGCCAGCAGCTTGAGGACAGGGAGTTCTGGAAACACCATATATTTT.

The DNA for the CDR3 is TGTGCCAGCTCACCGTACAGGGGGAAGAACTACGAGCAGTACTTC. Protein product: CASSPYRGKNYEQYF. This chain connects TRBV18 to TRBJ2-7; 8 nucleotides line up with TRBD1. Germline V lookup: CDR1 KGHSH, CDR2 LQKENI. CDR3 size: 15 residues. After removal of 3 bases from V and 3 bases from J, the junction contained 7 bases not matched to a gene.

Here the CDR3 DNA reads TGTGCCAGCAGTATCGGGACAGAAGCTGAAGCTTTCTTT. Protein: CASSIGTEAEAFF. The chain employs TRBV27 and TRBJ1-1; 7 bases are a match to TRBD1. Per germline, CDR1 MNHEY and CDR2 SMNVEV (reference sequence). V gave up 5 bases and J gave up 6 bases; unmatched junction bases: 6. The CDR3 is made up of 13 amino acids.

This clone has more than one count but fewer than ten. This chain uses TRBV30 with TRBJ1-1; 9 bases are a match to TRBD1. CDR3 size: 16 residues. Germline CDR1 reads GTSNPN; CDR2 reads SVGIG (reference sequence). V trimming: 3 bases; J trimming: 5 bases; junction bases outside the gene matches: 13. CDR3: CAWSTYTGGAWTEAFF. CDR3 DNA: TGTGCCTGGAGCACTTATACAGGGGGCGCATGGACTGAAGCTTTCTTT.

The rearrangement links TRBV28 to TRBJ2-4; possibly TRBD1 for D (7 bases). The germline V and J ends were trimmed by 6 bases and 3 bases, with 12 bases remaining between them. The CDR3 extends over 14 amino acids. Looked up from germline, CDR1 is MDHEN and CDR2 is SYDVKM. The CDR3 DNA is TGTGCCAGCAGGGGGGGACAGAACAAAAACATTCAGTACTTC. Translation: CASRGGQNKNIQYF.